This T cell receptor beta chain was captured in a study of T cell changes during pregnancy in multiple sclerosis. Clones were sequenced by immunoSEQ multiplex PCR, and TCRdb holds only the in-frame ones, with some missing. Of tens of thousands of clones in the sample, over 80% were seen once. The material sequenced was CD4+ T cells from peripheral blood mononuclear cells, taken before pregnancy. This TCR derives from a female donor with multiple sclerosis, enrolled in a pregnancy study.

CDR3 coding DNA: TGTGCCAGTAGTATCCCGGGTGCTAATGAAAAACTGTTTTTT. As protein: CASSIPGANEKLFF. This sequence joins TRBV19 and TRBJ1-4; no reliable D call. The CDR3 totals 14 residues. Between the trimmed V and J ends, which lost 3 bases and 3 bases, there was a span of 8 bases. Germline assignment: CDR1 LNHDA and CDR2 SQIVND (reference sequence).